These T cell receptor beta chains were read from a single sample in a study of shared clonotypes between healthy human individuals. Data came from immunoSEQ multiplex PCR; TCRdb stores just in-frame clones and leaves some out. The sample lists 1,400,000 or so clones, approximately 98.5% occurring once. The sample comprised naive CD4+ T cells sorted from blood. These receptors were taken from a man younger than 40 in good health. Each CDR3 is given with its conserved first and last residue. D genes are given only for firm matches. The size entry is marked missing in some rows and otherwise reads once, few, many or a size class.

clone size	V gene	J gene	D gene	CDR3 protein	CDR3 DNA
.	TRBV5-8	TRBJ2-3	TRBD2	CASSLVWTSGREATDTQYF	TGTGCCAGCAGCTTGGTGTGGACTAGCGGGAGAGAGGCCACAGATACGCAGTATTTT
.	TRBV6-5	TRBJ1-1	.	CASLPGPDPTEAFF	TGTGCCAGCCTCCCAGGACCAGATCCGACTGAAGCTTTCTTT
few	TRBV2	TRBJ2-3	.	CATRPSSTDTQYF	TGTGCCACCCGACCATCTAGCACAGATACGCAGTATTTT
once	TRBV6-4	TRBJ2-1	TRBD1	CASSGTGGYNEQFF	TGTGCCAGCAGCGGGACAGGGGGTTACAATGAGCAGTTCTTC
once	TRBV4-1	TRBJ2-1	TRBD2	CASSASGSSYNEQFF	TGCGCCAGCAGCGCTAGCGGGAGCTCCTACAATGAGCAGTTCTTC
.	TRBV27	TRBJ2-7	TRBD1	CASSSRPSTGTHEQYF	TGTGCCAGCAGTTCCCGACCGTCGACAGGGACCCACGAGCAGTACTTC
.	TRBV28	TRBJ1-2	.	CASSSLPLSGGNYGYTF	TGTGCCAGCAGTTCCCTTCCGTTATCTGGCGGTAACTATGGCTACACCTTC
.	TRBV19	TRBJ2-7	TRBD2	CASRRTSLTYEQYF	TGTGCCAGTAGAAGGACTAGCCTAACCTACGAGCAGTACTTC
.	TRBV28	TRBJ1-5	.	CASSLSGQPQHF	TGTGCCAGCAGTTTATCTGGCCAGCCCCAGCATTTT
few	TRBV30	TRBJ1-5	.	CAWSVRRGNQPQHF	TGTGCCTGGAGTGTAAGGAGGGGCAATCAGCCCCAGCATTTT
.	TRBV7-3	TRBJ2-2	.	CASSLQVRGSGELFF	TGTGCCAGCAGCTTACAAGTGCGGGGTTCAGGGGAGCTGTTTTTT
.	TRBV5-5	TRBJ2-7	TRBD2	CASSPRNSGSYEQYF	TGTGCCAGCAGCCCCAGAAATAGCGGGAGTTACGAGCAGTACTTC
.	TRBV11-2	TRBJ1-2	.	CASSQLIWAHYGYTF	TGTGCCAGCAGTCAGCTTATCTGGGCCCACTATGGCTACACCTTC
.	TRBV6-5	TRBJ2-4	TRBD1	CASSYLGQGIQYF	TGTGCCAGCAGTTACTTGGGACAGGGGATTCAGTACTTC
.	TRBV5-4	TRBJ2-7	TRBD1	CASSTRDSGPYEQYF	TGTGCCAGCAGCACCCGGGACAGCGGTCCCTACGAGCAGTACTTC
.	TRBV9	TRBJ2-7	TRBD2	CASSVGPSGSDEQYF	TGTGCCAGCAGCGTAGGGCCTAGCGGGAGCGACGAGCAGTACTTC
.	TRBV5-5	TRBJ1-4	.	CASRSLDNEKLFF	TGTGCCAGCAGGTCCCTTGATAATGAAAAACTGTTTTTT
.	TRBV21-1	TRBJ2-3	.	CARRTSSSTDTQYF	TGTGCCAGGAGGACTAGTTCTAGCACAGATACGCAGTATTTT
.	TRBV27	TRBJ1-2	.	CASSFSGHYYGYTF	TGTGCCAGCAGTTTTTCGGGACACTACTATGGCTACACCTTC
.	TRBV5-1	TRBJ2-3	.	CASSFSGITDTQYF	TGCGCCAGCAGCTTTTCGGGGATCACAGATACGCAGTATTTT
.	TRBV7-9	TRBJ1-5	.	CASSLDGRVEYSNQPQHF	TGTGCCAGCAGCTTAGATGGCCGGGTTGAGTATAGCAATCAGCCCCAGCATTTT
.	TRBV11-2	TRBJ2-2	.	CASSLGPNTGELFF	TGTGCCAGCAGCTTAGGGCCGAACACCGGGGAGCTGTTTTTT
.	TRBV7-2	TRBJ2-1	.	CASSLVYEKGQFF	TGTGCCAGCAGCTTAGTGTATGAGAAAGGGCAGTTCTTC